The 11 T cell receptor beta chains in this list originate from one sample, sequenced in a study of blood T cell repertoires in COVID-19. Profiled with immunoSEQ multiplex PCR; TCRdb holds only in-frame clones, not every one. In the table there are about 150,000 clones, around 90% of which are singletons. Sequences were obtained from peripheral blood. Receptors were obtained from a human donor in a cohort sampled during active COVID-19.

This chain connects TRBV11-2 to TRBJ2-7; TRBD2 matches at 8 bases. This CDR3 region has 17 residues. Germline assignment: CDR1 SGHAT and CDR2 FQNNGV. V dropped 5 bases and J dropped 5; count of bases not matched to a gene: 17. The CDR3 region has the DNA TGTGCCAGCAGCATGCCTAGCGGGCCCCTCCTTGGGGACGAGCAGTACTTC. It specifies CASSMPSGPLLGDEQYF.

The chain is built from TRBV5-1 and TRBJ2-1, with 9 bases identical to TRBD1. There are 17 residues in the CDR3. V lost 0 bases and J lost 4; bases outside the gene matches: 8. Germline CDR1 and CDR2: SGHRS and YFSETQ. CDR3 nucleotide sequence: TGCGCCAGCAGCTTGGAGCCGGGACAGGGTCTATACAATGAGCAGTTCTTC. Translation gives CASSLEPGQGLYNEQFF.

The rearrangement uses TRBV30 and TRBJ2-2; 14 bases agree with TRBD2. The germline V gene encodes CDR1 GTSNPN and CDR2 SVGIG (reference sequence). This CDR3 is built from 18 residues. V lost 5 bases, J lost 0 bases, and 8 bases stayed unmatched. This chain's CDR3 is CAWDGLAGGFANTGELFF. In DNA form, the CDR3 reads TGTGCCTGGGACGGACTAGCGGGGGGCTTCGCGAACACCGGGGAGCTGTTTTTT.

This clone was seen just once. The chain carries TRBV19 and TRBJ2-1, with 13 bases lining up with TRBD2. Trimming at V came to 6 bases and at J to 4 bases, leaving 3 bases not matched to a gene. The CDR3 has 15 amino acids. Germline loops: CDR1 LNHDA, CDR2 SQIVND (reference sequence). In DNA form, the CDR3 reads TGTGCCAGTAGAATGACTAGCGGGGGGTACAATGAGCAGTTCTTC. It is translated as CASRMTSGGYNEQFF.

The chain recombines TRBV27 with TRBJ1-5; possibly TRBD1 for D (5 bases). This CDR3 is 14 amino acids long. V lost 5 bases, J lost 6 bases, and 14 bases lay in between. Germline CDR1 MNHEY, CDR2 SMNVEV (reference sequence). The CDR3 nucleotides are TGTGCCAGCAGTAGCACCGGGGGAGCTCAGCCCCAGCATTTT. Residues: CASSSTGGAQPQHF.

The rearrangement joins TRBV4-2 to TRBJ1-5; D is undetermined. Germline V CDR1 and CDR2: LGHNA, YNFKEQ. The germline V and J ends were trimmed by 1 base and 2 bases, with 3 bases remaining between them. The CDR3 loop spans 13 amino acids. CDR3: CASSQAGNQPQHF. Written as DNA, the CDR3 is TGTGCCAGCAGCCAAGCTGGCAATCAGCCCCAGCATTTT.

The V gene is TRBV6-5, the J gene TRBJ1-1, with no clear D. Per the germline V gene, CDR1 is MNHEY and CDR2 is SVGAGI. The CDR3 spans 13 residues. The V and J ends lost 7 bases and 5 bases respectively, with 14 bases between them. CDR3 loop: CASNGESGTEAFF. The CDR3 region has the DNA TGTGCCAGCAATGGGGAGTCGGGGACTGAAGCTTTCTTT.

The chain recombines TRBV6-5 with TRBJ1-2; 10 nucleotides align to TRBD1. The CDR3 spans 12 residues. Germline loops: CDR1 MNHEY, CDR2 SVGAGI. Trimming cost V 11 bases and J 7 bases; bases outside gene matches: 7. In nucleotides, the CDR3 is TGTGCCGCAACGACAGGGGGCAGTGGCTACACCTTC. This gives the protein CAATTGGSGYTF.

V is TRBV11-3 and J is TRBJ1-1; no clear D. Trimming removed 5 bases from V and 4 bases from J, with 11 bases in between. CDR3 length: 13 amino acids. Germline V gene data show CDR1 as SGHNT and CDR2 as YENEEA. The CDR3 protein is CASSLQRGTEAFF. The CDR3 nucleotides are TGTGCCAGCAGCCTCCAACGGGGCACTGAAGCTTTCTTT.

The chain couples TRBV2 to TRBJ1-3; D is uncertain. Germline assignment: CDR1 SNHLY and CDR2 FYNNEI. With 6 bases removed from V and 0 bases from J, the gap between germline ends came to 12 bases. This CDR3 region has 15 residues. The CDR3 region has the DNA TGTGCCAGCAGGGCCAGGCACAGCTCTGGAAACACCATATATTTT. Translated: CASRARHSSGNTIYF.

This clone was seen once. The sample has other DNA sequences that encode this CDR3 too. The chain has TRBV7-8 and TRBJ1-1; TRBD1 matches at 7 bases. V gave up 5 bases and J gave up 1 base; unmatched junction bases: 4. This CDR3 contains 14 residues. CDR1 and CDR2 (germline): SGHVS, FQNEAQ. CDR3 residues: CASSPGTANTEAFF. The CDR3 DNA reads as TGTGCCAGCAGCCCGGGGACAGCGAACACTGAAGCTTTCTTT.